A single sample is the source of the 26 T cell receptor beta chains below, sequenced in a study of shared clonotypes between healthy human individuals. Generated by immunoSEQ multiplex PCR, the TCRdb table keeps only in-frame clones and is missing some. Seen here are about 1.5 million clones, roughly 97% observed once, and the top ten hold approximately 1.2%. The sequenced material came from naive CD4+ T cells sorted from blood. Subset specified: CD45RA+ positively selected. These receptor sequences come from a man aged 25-45 years in good health.

The rearrangement links TRBV4-1 to TRBJ1-2; unclear D gene. The CDR3 consists of 13 residues. V shed 0 bases and J shed 8 bases, with 10 bases lying between them. Germline V gene sequence: CDR1 MGHRA, CDR2 YSYEKL. CDR3 residues: CASSQDHGLGYTF. In DNA form, the CDR3 reads TGCGCCAGCAGCCAAGATCACGGGCTAGGCTACACCTTC.

The chain employs TRBV6-5 and TRBJ2-7; possibly TRBD1 or TRBD2 for D (5 bases each). V was cut by 6 bases and J by 5 bases, with 8 bases left in between. The germline gives CDR1 MNHEY, CDR2 SVGAGI. CDR3 length equals 11 residues. The CDR3 DNA sequence: TGTGCCAGCAGGGGGGTCCACGAGCAGTACTTC. Protein product: CASRGVHEQYF.

The chain combines TRBV5-4 with TRBJ2-5; the D gene could be TRBD1 or TRBD2 (6 bases each). V lost 1 base to trimming and J lost 2 bases, with 9 bases between them. This CDR3 has 14 amino acids. Germline CDR1 SGHNT, CDR2 YYREEE (reference sequence). CDR3 nucleotides: TGTGCCAGCAGCTTGAGGGGGGAGCAAGAGACCCAGTACTTC. Its translation is CASSLRGEQETQYF.

V and J are TRBV10-2 and TRBJ2-7; TRBD1 aligns across 9 bases. The CDR3 has 15 residues. Germline CDR1 reads WSHSY; CDR2 reads SAAADI. V trimming: 4 bases; J trimming: 4 bases; junction bases outside the gene matches: 8. The CDR3 DNA reads TGCGCCAGCAGTGGACCGGGACAGGGAGTTTACGAGCAGTACTTC. Its protein is CASSGPGQGVYEQYF.

The V and J genes are TRBV2 and TRBJ2-2, with D possibly TRBD2 on 6 matching bases. CDR1 SNHLY and CDR2 FYNNEI come from the germline V gene. V was pared by 6 bases and J by 6 bases, with 8 bases between. This CDR3 region has 12 residues. CDR3 in DNA: TGTGCCAGCAGGGGCGGGGCCGGGGAGCTGTTTTTT. Translated: CASRGGAGELFF. The full variable domain, in which reference TRBV2 and TRBJ2-2 provide the parts outside the CDR3, is EPEVTQTPSHQVTQMGQEVILRCVPISNHLYFYWYRQILGQKVEFLVSFYNNEISEKSEIFDDQFSVERPDGSNFTLKIRSTKLEDSAMYFCASRGGAGELFFGEGSRLTVL.

The chain uses TRBV5-5 and TRBJ2-5; 9 bases agree with TRBD1. CDR3 length equals 13 residues. Trimming at V came to 5 bases and at J to 5 bases, leaving 4 bases not matched to a gene. Germline V CDR1 and CDR2: SGHKS, YYEKEE (reference sequence). CDR3 in DNA: TGTGCCAGCAGACGCGGGACAGGGGAGACCCAGTACTTC. Translating gives CASRRGTGETQYF. The whole variable domain, remainder taken from reference TRBV5-5 and TRBJ2-5, is DAGVTQSPTHLIKTRGQQVTLRCSPISGHKSVSWYQQVLGQGPQFIFQYYEKEERGRGNFPDRFSARQFPNYSSELNVNALLLGDSALYLCASRRGTGETQYFGPGTRLLVL.

V gene TRBV11-2 combines with J gene TRBJ2-5; 9 nucleotides line up with TRBD2. The CDR3 loop spans 17 amino acids. The germline V gene encodes CDR1 SGHAT and CDR2 FQNNGV. After removal of 0 bases from V and 2 bases from J, the junction contained 7 bases not matched to a gene. The CDR3 sequence is CASSLDPAGGLQETQYF. CDR3 coding DNA: TGTGCCAGCAGCTTAGATCCAGCGGGAGGACTTCAAGAGACCCAGTACTTC.

With regard to this clone: Distinct nucleotide sequences in the sample also encode this CDR3. The chain is built from TRBV2 and TRBJ2-5; D gene uncertain. The V end was cut by 6 bases, the J end by 4 bases, with 3 bases between. Looked up from germline, CDR1 is SNHLY and CDR2 is FYNNEI. This CDR3 is built from 10 residues. This CDR3 reads CASRIETQYF. The CDR3 region has the DNA TGTGCCAGCAGAATAGAGACCCAGTACTTC.

This sequence joins TRBV29-1 and TRBJ2-6, with TRBD2 matching 7 bases. The CDR3 runs 15 residues. J gave up 0 bases and V 7 bases, and 6 bases lay outside the gene matches. In germline, CDR1 is SQVTM, CDR2 ANQGSEA. The CDR3 loop reads CSALGRASGANVLTF. The CDR3 DNA is TGCAGCGCCCTGGGGAGGGCCTCTGGGGCCAACGTCCTGACTTTC.

V is TRBV4-3 and J is TRBJ2-1, with 8 bases matching TRBD2. V trimming: 1 base; J trimming: 7 bases; junction bases outside the gene matches: 9. Germline assignment: CDR1 LGHNA and CDR2 YSLEER. This CDR3 contains 16 residues. This CDR3 is CASSQVGWREANEQFF. The CDR3 bases are TGCGCCAGCAGCCAAGTTGGCTGGCGGGAGGCTAATGAGCAGTTCTTC.

This chain joins TRBV7-8 and TRBJ2-7; perhaps D is TRBD1 or TRBD2 (5 bases each). The germline gives CDR1 SGHVS, CDR2 FQNEAQ. The V and J ends lost 4 bases and 4 bases respectively, with 17 bases between them. The CDR3 is 15 amino acids. DNA of the CDR3: TGTGCCAGCAGCTCTTTCCGGGGCGACAGATACGAGCAGTACTTC. Its translation is CASSSFRGDRYEQYF. Full variable domain (rest looked up from reference TRBV7-8 and TRBJ2-7): GAGVSQSPRYKVAKRGQDVALRCDPISGHVSLFWYQQALGQGPEFLTYFQNEAQLDKSGLPSDRFFAERPEGSVSTLKIQRTQQEDSAVYLCASSSFRGDRYEQYFGPGTRLTVT.

The V and J genes are TRBV15 and TRBJ2-1; D ambiguous. The CDR3 is made up of 16 amino acids. Between the trimmed V and J ends, which lost 6 bases and 3 bases, there was a span of 18 bases. CDR1 and CDR2 from the germline V gene are LNHNV and YYDKDF (reference sequence). CDR3 sequence (DNA): TGTGCCACCAGTGGATATCAAGACACCCTCTACAATGAGCAGTTCTTC. This translates into CATSGYQDTLYNEQFF.

This rearrangement joins TRBV5-1 to TRBJ2-2; D uncertain. CDR1 and CDR2 from the germline V gene are SGHRS and YFSETQ. CDR3 length: 15 amino acids. V was pared by 7 bases and J by 2 bases, with 15 bases between. Here the CDR3 DNA reads TGCGCCAGCTCCTCTCTAGACGGTAACACCGGGGAGCTGTTTTTT. Encoded protein: CASSSLDGNTGELFF.

The rearrangement links TRBV7-9 to TRBJ2-3, with TRBD2 matching over 9 bases. Germline CDR1 is SEHNR and CDR2 is FQNEAQ (reference sequence). Unmatched junction bases numbered 4, after V lost 3 bases and J lost 0 bases. The length of the CDR3 is 16 residues. The CDR3 DNA reads TGTGCCAGCAGCTTCGCCACTAGCGGGAGCACAGATACGCAGTATTTT. Its protein is CASSFATSGSTDTQYF.

Remarks on this clone: An end of the junction differs from the germline gene, which may be a read error. The gene calls are TRBV18 and TRBJ2-7, with D tentatively TRBD1 (7 bases). The germline CDR1 and CDR2 sequences are KGHSH and LQKENI. This CDR3 is built from 13 residues. CDR3 nucleotide sequence: TGTGCCAGCTCCCCACAGGGGAGGCCCGAGCAGTACTTC. Translation gives CASSPQGRPEQYF.

The chain has TRBV28 and TRBJ1-1; D gene uncertain. Germline V gene lookup returns CDR1 MDHEN and CDR2 SYDVKM. The ends were cut back, 2 bases at V and 7 bases at J, with 8 bases in the middle. The CDR3 has 12 residues. The CDR3, as DNA: TGTGCCAGCAGTTTAAGGGAAAATGAAGCTTTCTTT. Its protein is CASSLRENEAFF.

This chain connects TRBV10-1 to TRBJ2-7; D not resolved. V was clipped by 8 bases and J by 1 base, with 6 bases between them. Germline CDR1 is WNHNN and CDR2 is SYGVQD (reference sequence). The CDR3 covers 11 residues. This CDR3 reads CASGKSYEQYF. In DNA form, the CDR3 reads TGCGCCAGCGGGAAGTCCTACGAGCAGTACTTC.

The J gene is TRBJ1-1, the V gene TRBV10-3; tentative D call: TRBD1 (5 bases). The CDR3 runs 13 residues. V lost 9 bases, J lost 4 bases, and 15 bases lay in between. Germline V gene data show CDR1 as ENHRY and CDR2 as SYGVKD. CDR3 residues: CAMNDGTGTEAFF. The CDR3 DNA reads TGTGCCATGAATGACGGGACGGGCACTGAAGCTTTCTTT.

The chain joins TRBV4-3 to TRBJ2-2, with 12 bases identical to TRBD2. Looked up from germline, CDR1 is LGHNA and CDR2 is YSLEER. The V gene end was trimmed by 7 bases and the J gene end by 6 bases; junction bases not matched to a gene: 6. The CDR3 loop spans 15 amino acids. The CDR3 reads CASTRLAGVAGELFF. CDR3 DNA sequence: TGCGCCAGCACCAGACTAGCGGGAGTGGCCGGGGAGCTGTTTTTT.

The gene calls are TRBV6-5 and TRBJ2-7; D is possibly TRBD2 (5 bases). Germline-derived CDR1 and CDR2 are MNHEY and SVGAGI. This CDR3 spans 14 amino acids. Trimming removed 3 bases at V and 3 bases at J, with 12 bases between. CDR3 protein: CASSYAGNYYEQYF. The CDR3 DNA follows: TGTGCCAGCAGTTATGCCGGGAACTACTACGAGCAGTACTTC.

V usage is TRBV6-6 and J usage is TRBJ1-5; D is uncertain. Germline loops: CDR1 MNHNY, CDR2 SVGAGI (reference sequence). V shed 0 bases and J shed 2 bases, with 8 bases lying between them. CDR3 length: 15 amino acids. CDR3 sequence: CASSYSDDRNQPQHF. In DNA, the CDR3 is TGTGCCAGCAGTTACTCGGACGATCGCAATCAGCCCCAGCATTTT.

The rearrangement links TRBV6-5 to TRBJ2-1; 9 nucleotides match TRBD1. Germline assignment: CDR1 MNHEY and CDR2 SVGAGI. The CDR3 length is 15 residues. Trimming cost V 7 bases and J 6 bases; bases outside gene matches: 10. The CDR3: CASKGTGTGFNEQFF. CDR3 in DNA: TGTGCCAGCAAGGGGACCGGGACAGGGTTCAATGAGCAGTTCTTC.

V usage is TRBV6-1 and J usage is TRBJ1-1; unclear D gene. The CDR3 loop spans 14 amino acids. Deletions cut 6 bases from V and 2 bases from J, with 13 bases between. Germline V gene sequence: CDR1 MNHNS, CDR2 SASEGT. The DNA for the CDR3 is TGTGCCAGCAGGCTTATCCTCGGAAACACTGAAGCTTTCTTT. Protein sequence: CASRLILGNTEAFF.

The genes are TRBV6-1 and TRBJ2-7; no firm D call. Germline V CDR1 and CDR2: MNHNS, SASEGT. The V end lost 3 bases, the J end lost 3 bases, and 9 bases lay between the germline ends. The CDR3 consists of 13 residues. The CDR3 spells CASSDGWYYEQYF. In nucleotides, the CDR3 is TGTGCCAGCAGTGATGGTTGGTACTACGAGCAGTACTTC.

On this clone itself: Within the sample, other DNA sequences also encode this same CDR3. J is TRBJ1-1 and V is TRBV7-9, with D uncertain. CDR1 SEHNR and CDR2 FQNEAQ come from the germline V gene (reference sequence). The CDR3 covers 13 residues. Trimming removed 1 base from V and 4 bases from J, with 7 bases in between. DNA of the CDR3: TGTGCCAGCAGCTTAGAGGGTTCCACTGAAGCTTTCTTT. This translates into CASSLEGSTEAFF. Looking up the rest from reference TRBV7-9 and TRBJ1-1 gives the full variable domain: DTGVSQNPRHKITKRGQNVTFRCDPISEHNRLYWYRQTLGQGPEFLTYFQNEAQLEKSRLLSDRFSAERPKGSFSTLEIQRTEQGDSAMYLCASSLEGSTEAFFGQGTRLTVV.

CDR3 coding DNA: TGTGCCAGCAGTTTCGAGCTCGGGGAGCTGTTTTTT. This gives the protein CASSFELGELFF. The chain has TRBV9 and TRBJ2-2; the D is unclear. CDR1 is SGDLS, CDR2 YYNGEE, per germline. This CDR3 has 12 amino acids. Trimming took off 5 bases at V and 7 bases at J, with 9 bases between the two ends.